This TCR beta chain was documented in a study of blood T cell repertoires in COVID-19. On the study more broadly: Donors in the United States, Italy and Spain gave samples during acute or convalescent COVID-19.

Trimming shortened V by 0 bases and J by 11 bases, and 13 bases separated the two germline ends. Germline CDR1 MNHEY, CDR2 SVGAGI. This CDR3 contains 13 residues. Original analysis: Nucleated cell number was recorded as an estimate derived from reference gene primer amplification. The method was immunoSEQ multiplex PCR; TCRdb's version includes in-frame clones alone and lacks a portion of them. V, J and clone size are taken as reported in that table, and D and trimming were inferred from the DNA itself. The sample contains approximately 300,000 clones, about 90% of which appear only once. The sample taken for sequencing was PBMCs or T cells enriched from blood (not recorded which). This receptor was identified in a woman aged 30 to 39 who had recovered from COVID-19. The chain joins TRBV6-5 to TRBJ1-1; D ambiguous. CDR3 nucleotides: TGTGCCAGCAGTTACTCAACCTACTGGAGGGCTTTCTTT. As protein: CASSYSTYWRAFF.